This T cell receptor (beta chain) was identified during a study of T cell changes during pregnancy in multiple sclerosis. Only in-frame clones appear in the TCRdb table, and some are missing; sequencing was by immunoSEQ multiplex PCR. This table holds about 100,000 clones, just over 90% found once. V lost 5 bases, J lost 4 bases, and 14 bases lay in between. Per the germline V gene, CDR1 is SGHNT and CDR2 is YENEEA. The CDR3 is 15 residues long. The source of this sequence is a female donor with multiple sclerosis, enrolled in a pregnancy study. The sequencing here drew on peripheral blood, taken in the second trimester of pregnancy. The rearrangement uses TRBV11-3 and TRBJ2-2; no clear D. CDR3 in DNA: TGTGCCAGCAGCGCTACGGCGCCGGGCACCGGGGAGCTGTTTTTT. This translates into CASSATAPGTGELFF.